The next 9 T cell receptor beta chains were all read from a single sample in a study of blood T cell repertoires in COVID-19. The method was immunoSEQ multiplex PCR; TCRdb's version includes in-frame clones alone and lacks a portion of them. The sample has 150,000 to 200,000 clones; roughly four fifths are singletons. Sequencing used peripheral blood. Receptors were obtained from a man aged 45 to 65 who had recovered from COVID-19.

This clone was counted ten times or more. The gene calls are TRBV3-1 (or the pseudogene TRBV3-2) and TRBJ2-1; 12 positions match TRBD2. The CDR3 covers 20 residues. The germline CDR1 and CDR2 sequences are LGHDT and YNNKEL (reference sequence). The ends lost 3 bases at V and 1 base at J; junction bases unmatched: 13. The CDR3 DNA reads as TGTGCCAGCAGCCATCTTGGCCGACTAGCGGGAGCCCCTTCCTACAATGAGCAGTTCTTC. Encoded protein: CASSHLGRLAGAPSYNEQFF.

The CDR3 coding sequence is TGTGCCAGCAGCCCCAGGGGTTTTGGCTCTGGAAACACCATATATTTT. Translation gives CASSPRGFGSGNTIYF. The V call is TRBV7-9, the J call TRBJ1-3; TRBD1 might be the D (6 bases). Germline V gene lookup returns CDR1 SEHNR and CDR2 FQNEAQ (reference sequence). The V gene lost 5 bases and the J gene lost 0 bases, with 14 bases spanning the gap. The CDR3 length is 16 residues. The full variable domain, in which reference TRBV7-9 and TRBJ1-3 provide the parts outside the CDR3, is DTGVSQNPRHKITKRGQNVTFRCDPISEHNRLYWYRQTLGQGPEFLTYFQNEAQLEKSRLLSDRFSAERPKGSFSTLEIQRTEQGDSAMYLCASSPRGFGSGNTIYFGEGSWLTVV.

This clone was seen a handful of times. V and J are TRBV5-8 and TRBJ2-3; D unclear. This CDR3 has 14 residues. The germline V gene has CDR1 SGHTS and CDR2 YDEGEE. V shed 6 bases and J shed 2 bases, with 13 bases lying between them. DNA of the CDR3: TGTGCCAGCAACAACCTCCGTATCACAGATACGCAGTATTTT. This encodes CASNNLRITDTQYF.

The chain uses TRBV5-5 and TRBJ1-5; D is undetermined. The V end was cut by 4 bases, the J end by 0 bases, with 5 bases between. CDR1 and CDR2 from the germline V gene are SGHKS and YYEKEE (reference sequence). The CDR3 totals 13 residues. The CDR3 region is CASSKSSNQPQHF. CDR3 bases: TGTGCCAGCAGCAAGAGTAGCAATCAGCCCCAGCATTTT.

The V gene is TRBV19, the J gene TRBJ2-1; weak D call: TRBD2 (5 bases). Trimming shortened V by 0 bases and J by 1 base, and 13 bases separated the two germline ends. Germline CDR1 LNHDA, CDR2 SQIVND (reference sequence). This CDR3 spans 17 amino acids. The CDR3 spells CASSIDRLLSSYNEQFF. The CDR3 nucleotides are TGTGCCAGTAGTATAGATCGACTACTATCTTCCTACAATGAGCAGTTCTTC.

V usage is TRBV25-1 and J usage is TRBJ2-7; D call uncertain. The CDR3 extends over 15 amino acids. Trimming removed 6 bases at V and 0 bases at J, with 15 bases between. Germline V CDR1 and CDR2: MGHDK, SYGVNS. DNA of the CDR3: TGTGCCAGCAGACGAGGCCCACGAGGCTCCTACGAGCAGTACTTC. Translated: CASRRGPRGSYEQYF.

J is TRBJ2-4 and V is TRBV28; unclear D gene. The CDR3 totals 14 residues. Trimming removed 2 bases from V and 7 bases from J, with 12 bases in between. CDR1 is MDHEN, CDR2 SYDVKM, per germline. Here the CDR3 reads CASSLISSRNIQYF. As DNA, the CDR3 is TGTGCCAGCAGTTTAATATCATCCAGGAACATTCAGTACTTC. Full variable domain (missing parts from reference TRBV28 and TRBJ2-4): DVKVTQSSRYLVKRTGEKVFLECVQDMDHENMFWYRQDPGLGLRLIYFSYDVKMKEKGDIPEGYSVSREKKERFSLILESASTNQTSMYLCASSLISSRNIQYFGAGTRLSVL.

The CDR3 loop is CAISEPGAGADTQYF. DNA of the CDR3: TGTGCCATCAGTGAGCCTGGGGCAGGGGCAGATACGCAGTATTTT. V is TRBV10-3 and J is TRBJ2-3; D perhaps matches TRBD1 (6 bases). This CDR3 spans 15 amino acids. Germline loops: CDR1 ENHRY, CDR2 SYGVKD. V was trimmed by 2 bases and J by 4 bases, leaving 13 bases between them.

This clone has just one count. The J gene is TRBJ2-5, the V gene TRBV3-1 (or the pseudogene TRBV3-2); 13 nucleotides match TRBD2. The trim removed 6 bases at V and 13 bases at J, leaving 2 bases unmatched. In germline, CDR1 is LGHDT, CDR2 YNNKEL (reference sequence). The CDR3 extends over 11 amino acids. Here the CDR3 reads CASSGTSGAYF. As DNA, the CDR3 is TGTGCCAGCAGTGGGACTAGCGGGGCGTACTTC.